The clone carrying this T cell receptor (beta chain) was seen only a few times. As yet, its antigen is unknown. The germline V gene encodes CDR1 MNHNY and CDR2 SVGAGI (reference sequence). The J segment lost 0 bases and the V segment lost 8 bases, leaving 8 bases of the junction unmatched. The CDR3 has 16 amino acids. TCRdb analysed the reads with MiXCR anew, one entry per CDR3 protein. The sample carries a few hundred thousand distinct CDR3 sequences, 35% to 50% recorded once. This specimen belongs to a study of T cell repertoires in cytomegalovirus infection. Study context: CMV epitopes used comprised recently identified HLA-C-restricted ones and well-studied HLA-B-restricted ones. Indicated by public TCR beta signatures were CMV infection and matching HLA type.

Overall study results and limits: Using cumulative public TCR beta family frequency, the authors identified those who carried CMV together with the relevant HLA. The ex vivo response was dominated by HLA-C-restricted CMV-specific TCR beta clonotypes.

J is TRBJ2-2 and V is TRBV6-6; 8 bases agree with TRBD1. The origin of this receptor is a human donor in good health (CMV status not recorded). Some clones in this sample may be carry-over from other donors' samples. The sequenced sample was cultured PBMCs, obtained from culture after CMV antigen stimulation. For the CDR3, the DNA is TGTGCCAGCGGTAGGGGACAGGCCACGAACACCGGGGAGCTGTTTTTT. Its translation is CASGRGQATNTGELFF.